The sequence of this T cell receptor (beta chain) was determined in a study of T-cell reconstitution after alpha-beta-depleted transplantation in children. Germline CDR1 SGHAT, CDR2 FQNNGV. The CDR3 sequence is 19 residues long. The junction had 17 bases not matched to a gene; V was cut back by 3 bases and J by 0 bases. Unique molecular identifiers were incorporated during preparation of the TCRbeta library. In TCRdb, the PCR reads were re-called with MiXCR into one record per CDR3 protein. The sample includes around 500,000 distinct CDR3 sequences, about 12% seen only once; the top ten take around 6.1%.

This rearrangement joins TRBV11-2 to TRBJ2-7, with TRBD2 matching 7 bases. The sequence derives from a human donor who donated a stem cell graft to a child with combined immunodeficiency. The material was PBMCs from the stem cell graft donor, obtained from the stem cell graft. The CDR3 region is CASSLRAGALPLSSYEQYF. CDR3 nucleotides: TGTGCCAGCAGCTTGAGGGCGGGAGCTCTACCCCTTAGCTCCTACGAGCAGTACTTC.